This TCR beta chain was sequenced during a study of a mutant IDH1 vaccine in newly diagnosed glioma. The ends were cut back, 4 bases at V and 2 bases at J, with 9 bases in the middle. CDR1 GTSNPN and CDR2 SVGIG come from the germline V gene (reference sequence). The CDR3 is 12 amino acids. Concerning this clone itself: No antigen is known for it.

Repertoires were generated with immunoSEQ multiplex PCR, while TCRdb's copy carries only in-frame clones and drops some. Among more than 30,000 clones, 90% were seen once, and the ten largest hold over 4.5%. Time point of the sample: week 47, end of study. What each vaccine dose contained was 300 ug of mutant IDH1 20-mer peptide, accompanied by topical imiquimod. The chain joins TRBV30 to TRBJ2-7; TRBD2 is a possible D gene (6 bases). The starting material was PBMCs, obtained from a glioma patient whose treatment included an IDH1 peptide vaccine. This sequence originates from a woman aged 40 to 50 with glioma. CDR3 protein: CAWMGGTYEQYF. CDR3 DNA sequence: TGTGCCTGGATGGGCGGGACCTACGAGCAGTACTTC.